What follows are 6 T cell receptor beta chains derived from one specimen sequenced in a study of OX40 agonist ivuxolimab in advanced cancers. The assay was immunoSEQ multiplex PCR, and TCRdb's table has in-frame clones only and misses some. The sample includes under 9,500 clones, about 87% of them seen just once. The source was CD4+ or CD8+ T cells sorted from blood, collected in a trial of the OX40 agonist ivuxolimab. The source is an adult with an advanced solid tumor such as melanoma, head and neck, liver or kidney cancer.

CDR3 amino acids: CASSPGTDYSNQPQHF. The DNA for the CDR3 is TGTGCCAGCTCCCCCGGGACCGACTATAGCAATCAGCCCCAGCATTTT. The chain joins TRBV18 to TRBJ1-5; D may be TRBD1 (5 bases). Trimming cost V 6 bases and J 0 bases, with 15 bases left between them. The germline V gene encodes CDR1 KGHSH and CDR2 LQKENI. The CDR3 contains 16 residues.

This sequence joins TRBV6-1 and TRBJ2-1; D is undetermined. The ends were cut back, 6 bases at V and 4 bases at J, with 4 bases in the middle. Germline V gives CDR1 MNHNS, CDR2 SASEGT. The CDR3 loop spans 11 amino acids. This CDR3 reads CASSLYNEQFF. The CDR3 DNA is TGTGCCAGCAGCCTATACAATGAGCAGTTCTTC.

The chain couples TRBV28 to TRBJ1-2; a weak D match, TRBD1 (5 bases). This CDR3 is 11 amino acids long. Germline V gene sequence: CDR1 MDHEN, CDR2 SYDVKM. The V end lost 4 bases, the J end lost 11 bases, and 11 bases lay between the germline ends. DNA of the CDR3: TGTGCCAGCAGTTACAGGACATTGTACACCTTC. Protein product: CASSYRTLYTF.

The V gene is TRBV9, the J gene TRBJ2-7; D possibly corresponds to TRBD2 (7 bases). The CDR3 has 15 amino acids. Germline CDR1 SGDLS, CDR2 YYNGEE. The V end was cut by 4 bases, the J end by 0 bases, with 14 bases between. The CDR3 protein is CASSNGGGSSYEQYF. The CDR3 region has the DNA TGTGCCAGCAGCAATGGGGGCGGGAGCTCCTACGAGCAGTACTTC.

The V and J genes are TRBV27 and TRBJ2-5; 8 bases align to TRBD2. The CDR3 extends over 15 amino acids. CDR1 is MNHEY and CDR2 is SMNVEV in the germline V gene (reference sequence). J lost 9 bases, V lost 3 bases, and 12 bases had no gene match. CDR3 sequence (DNA): TGTGCCAGCAGTTTCCTCCCCGGGGGACTAGGGTCCCAGTACTTC. It encodes CASSFLPGGLGSQYF.

CDR3 DNA: TGCAGCGACCGACTAGCGAGCTCCTACGAGCAGTACTTC. Amino acids: CSDRLASSYEQYF. V gene TRBV29-1 combines with J gene TRBJ2-7, with 8 positions matching TRBD2. Germline V gene sequence: CDR1 SQVTM, CDR2 ANQGSEA. The CDR3 sequence is 13 residues long. V shed 7 bases and J 0 bases; nucleotides not matched to a gene: 5.